This T cell receptor beta chain was identified in a study of T-cell reconstitution after alpha-beta-depleted transplantation in children. This clonotype is medium-sized (0.01 to 0.1%) by share. Its antigen is not identified. From germline, CDR1 is SEHNR and CDR2 FQNEAQ (reference sequence). The CDR3 spans 15 residues. Deletions cut 7 bases from V and 5 bases from J, with 20 bases between. Regarding the study as a whole: After one year, T-cell counts and TCRbeta diversity mostly came from new T cells. Expanded clones from the graft, numbering several hundred, reportedly supplied alpha-beta T cells about two months after transplant.

Preparation of the TCRbeta library involved a method that used unique molecular identifiers. Using its own MiXCR run on the PCR reads, TCRdb lists one record per CDR3 protein. Here the sample spans 6,400 or so distinct CDR3 sequences, roughly 17% being singletons. This TCR was sampled from a boy between 2 and 15 years old with acute lymphoblastic leukemia, due to receive a stem cell transplant. Here the sequenced sample was PBMCs, taken before TCRalphabeta/CD19-depleted stem cell transplant. The chain links TRBV7-9 to TRBJ1-1; perhaps TRBD1 as D (5 bases). The DNA of the CDR3 is TGTGCCAGCACCCCTGGGACCAGGGTGGGTACTGAAGCTTTCTTT. It translates to CASTPGTRVGTEAFF.